The T cell receptor (beta chain) described here comes from a study of CD8+ T cells in alopecia areata. Background on the study: Tofacitinib lasted 6 to 18 months, then 6 months off drug. The investigators scored severity in treated patients by the percentage of affected scalp area.

RNA extraction and reverse transcription yielded cDNA as sequencing template. Profiled with immunoSEQ multiplex PCR; TCRdb holds only in-frame clones, not every one. The data show 250,000 to 300,000 clones, 58% seen once. Treatment noted: oral pan-JAK inhibitor, 5-10 mg twice daily. V was cut by 4 bases and J by 5 bases, with 14 bases left in between. The CDR3 runs to 14 residues. Germline CDR1 and CDR2: MNHNS and SASEGT. This clonotype was obtained from a human donor with alopecia areata. This sequence joins TRBV6-1 and TRBJ1-2; tentatively, D is TRBD1 (5 bases). The sample in question was CD4+ T cells sorted from blood, obtained at week 24, from a patient treated with tofacitinib. CDR3: CASSVTGTEYGYTF. CDR3 DNA: TGTGCCAGCAGTGTCACCGGGACTGAGTATGGCTACACCTTC.